Below, 3 T cell receptor beta chains from the same sample are listed, as sequenced in a study of Ad26.COV2.S vaccination and SARS-CoV-2 variants. Measured with immunoSEQ multiplex PCR; TCRdb has only the in-frame clones, and not every one. The repertoire holds 200,000 to 300,000 clones, with roughly 88% as singletons. Treatment in this sample: about 20 received Ad26.COV2.S at low or high dose, single or two shots; about 5 received placebo; per-sample allocation not given. Material that was analyzed had been drawn on day 63 after the first vaccine or placebo injection. The source material was peripheral blood, sampled in a trial of Ad26.COV2.S vaccine versus placebo. These receptors came from a person aged 18 to 65 who received the Ad26.COV2.S COVID-19 vaccine or a placebo.

This clone was recorded once. The J gene is TRBJ1-4, the V gene TRBV30, with a possible D match to TRBD1 (6 bases). The V end was cut by 2 bases, the J end by 2 bases, with 9 bases between. Germline values: CDR1 GTSNPN, CDR2 SVGIG (reference sequence). CDR3 size: 14 residues. The CDR3 sequence: CAWSRQATNEKLFF. CDR3 nucleotides: TGTGCCTGGAGTAGACAGGCGACTAATGAAAAACTGTTTTTT.

The genes are TRBV7-9 and TRBJ2-7; 10 bases are shared with TRBD2. This CDR3 comprises 14 residues. CDR1 and CDR2 from the germline V gene are SEHNR and FQNEAQ (reference sequence). V shed 2 bases, J shed 3 bases, and the junction held 1 base outside the gene matches. CDR3 protein: CASSLSGRGYEQYF. CDR3 sequence (DNA): TGTGCCAGCAGCTTAAGCGGGAGGGGCTACGAGCAGTACTTC.

This clone was counted a single time. The rearrangement joins TRBV19 to TRBJ2-5, with a tentative D call TRBD2 (8 bases). This CDR3 has 18 amino acids. The V end lost 5 bases, the J end lost 2 bases, and 24 bases lay between the germline ends. Per the germline V gene, CDR1 is LNHDA and CDR2 is SQIVND (reference sequence). CDR3 residues: CASSSQGPSVAGQETQYF. In nucleotides, the CDR3 is TGTGCCAGTAGTTCACAGGGGCCGAGCGTAGCGGGGCAAGAGACCCAGTACTTC.